This T cell receptor beta chain was identified during a study of blood T cell repertoires in COVID-19. The overall study: Acute-phase and convalescent COVID-19 samples originated in the United States, Italy and Spain. Nucleic acid was either cDNA or gDNA, and it came from T cells, B-cell-depleted T cells, or PBMCs.

Looked up from germline, CDR1 is MDHEN and CDR2 is SYDVKM. This CDR3 spans 15 amino acids. The ends were cut back, 3 bases at V and 1 base at J, with 10 bases in the middle. The data were produced by immunoSEQ multiplex PCR, yet TCRdb's version contains in-frame clones alone and is incomplete. Of 50,000 to 55,000 clones in the sample, 85% were seen once. The chain joins TRBV28 to TRBJ1-5, with D unclear. This sequence was found in a man between 60 and 75 years old with acute or convalescent COVID-19. The sample comprised peripheral blood. For the CDR3, the DNA is TGTGCCAGCAGTTTGCTAGGTCGGAGCAATCAGCCCCAGCATTTT. It encodes CASSLLGRSNQPQHF.